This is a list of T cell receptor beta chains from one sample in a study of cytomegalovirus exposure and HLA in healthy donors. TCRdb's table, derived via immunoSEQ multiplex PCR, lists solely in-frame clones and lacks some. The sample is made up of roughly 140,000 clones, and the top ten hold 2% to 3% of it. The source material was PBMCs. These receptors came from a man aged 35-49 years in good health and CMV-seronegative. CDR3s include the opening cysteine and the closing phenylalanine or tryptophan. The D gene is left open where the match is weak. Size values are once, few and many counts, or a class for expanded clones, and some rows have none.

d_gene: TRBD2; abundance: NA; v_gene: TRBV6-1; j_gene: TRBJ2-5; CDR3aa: CASRPAGARRETQYF; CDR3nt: TGTGCCAGCAGACCAGCGGGGGCCCGGCGAGAGACCCAGTACTTC
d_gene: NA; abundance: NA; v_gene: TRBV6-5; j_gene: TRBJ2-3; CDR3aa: CASSYSEGGRDTQYF; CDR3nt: TGTGCCAGCAGTTACTCCGAGGGGGGGCGCGATACGCAGTATTTT
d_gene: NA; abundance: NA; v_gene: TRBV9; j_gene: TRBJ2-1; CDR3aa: CASSAGGTAYNEQFF; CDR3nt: TGTGCCAGCAGCGCAGGGGGGACGGCCTACAATGAGCAGTTCTTC
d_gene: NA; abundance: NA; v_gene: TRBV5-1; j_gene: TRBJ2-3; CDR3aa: CASSLASLDTQYF; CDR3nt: TGCGCCAGCAGCTTGGCTAGCCTGGATACGCAGTATTTT
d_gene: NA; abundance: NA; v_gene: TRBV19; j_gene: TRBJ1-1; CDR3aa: CASRESGRGTEAFF; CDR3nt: TGTGCCAGCCGGGAGTCCGGGAGGGGCACTGAAGCTTTCTTT
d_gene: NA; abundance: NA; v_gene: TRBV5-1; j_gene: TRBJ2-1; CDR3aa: CASAQAAYNEQFF; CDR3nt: TGCGCCAGTGCACAGGCTGCCTACAATGAGCAGTTCTTC
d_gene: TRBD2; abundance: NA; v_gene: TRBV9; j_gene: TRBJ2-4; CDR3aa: CASSAGLAGGSAKNIQYF; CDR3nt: TGTGCCAGCAGCGCAGGACTAGCGGGGGGGTCAGCCAAAAACATTCAGTACTTC
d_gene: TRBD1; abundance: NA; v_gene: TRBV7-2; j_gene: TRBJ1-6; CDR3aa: CASSLTDRGGFKALHF; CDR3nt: TGTGCCAGCAGCTTAACCGACAGGGGTGGTTTTAAGGCCCTCCACTTT
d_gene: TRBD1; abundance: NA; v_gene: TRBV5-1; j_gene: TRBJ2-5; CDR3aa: CASSATGGQETQYF; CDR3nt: TGCGCCAGCAGCGCCACAGGGGGCCAAGAGACCCAGTACTTC
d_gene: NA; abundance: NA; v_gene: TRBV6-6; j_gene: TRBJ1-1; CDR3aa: CASRVQVTNTEAFF; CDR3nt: TGTGCCAGCAGAGTACAGGTTACGAACACTGAAGCTTTCTTT
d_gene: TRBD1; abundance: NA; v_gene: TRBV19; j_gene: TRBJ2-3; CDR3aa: CASSTDRGQTDTQYF; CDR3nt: TGTGCCAGTAGTACCGACAGGGGGCAGACAGATACGCAGTATTTT
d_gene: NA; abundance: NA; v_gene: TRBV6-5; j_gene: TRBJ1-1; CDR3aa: CASSPKAGVGEAFF; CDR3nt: TGTGCCAGCAGCCCCAAGGCGGGTGTGGGGGAAGCTTTCTTT
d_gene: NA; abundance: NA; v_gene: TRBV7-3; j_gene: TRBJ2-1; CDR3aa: CASSPFGGAYNEQFF; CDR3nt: TGTGCCAGCAGCCCCTTTGGCGGGGCCTACAATGAGCAGTTCTTC
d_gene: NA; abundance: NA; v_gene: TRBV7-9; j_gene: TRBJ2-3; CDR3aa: CASSPLRFAGTDTQYF; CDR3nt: TGTGCCAGCAGCCCCCTCAGGTTCGCTGGCACAGATACGCAGTATTTT
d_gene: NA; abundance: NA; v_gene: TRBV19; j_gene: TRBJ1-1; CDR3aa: CAARRGMNTEAFF; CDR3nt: TGTGCCGCCCGACGGGGTATGAACACTGAAGCTTTCTTT
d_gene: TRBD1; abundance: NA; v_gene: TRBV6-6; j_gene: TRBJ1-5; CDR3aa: CASSSGQGGDQPQHF; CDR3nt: TGTGCCAGCAGTTCCGGACAGGGTGGAGATCAGCCCCAGCATTTT
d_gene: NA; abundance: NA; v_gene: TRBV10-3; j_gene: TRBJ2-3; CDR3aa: CAIWEGGTGTDTQYF; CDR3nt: TGTGCCATCTGGGAGGGGGGTACGGGCACAGATACGCAGTATTTT
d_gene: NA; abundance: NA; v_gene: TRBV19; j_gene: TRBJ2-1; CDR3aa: CASSIRDNGRDEQFF; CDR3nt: TGTGCCAGTAGTATCCGGGACAACGGCCGGGATGAGCAGTTCTTC
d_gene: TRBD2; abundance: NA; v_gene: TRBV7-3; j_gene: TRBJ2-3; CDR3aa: CASSFRLAGTDTQYF; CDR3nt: TGTGCCAGCAGCTTCCGACTAGCGGGCACAGATACGCAGTATTTT
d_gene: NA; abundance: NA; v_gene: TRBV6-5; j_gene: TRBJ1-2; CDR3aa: CASSKQPPNYGYTF; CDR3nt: TGTGCCAGCAGTAAACAGCCTCCTAACTATGGCTACACCTTC
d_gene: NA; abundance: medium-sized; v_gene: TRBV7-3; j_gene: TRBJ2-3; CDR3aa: CASSLLEQDQESAERRYF; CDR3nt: TGTGCCAGCAGCTTATTAGAACAGGACCAAGAAAGTGCGGAAAGAAGGTATTTT
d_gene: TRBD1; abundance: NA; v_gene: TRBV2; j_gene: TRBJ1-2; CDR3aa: CASSGDRPLLGYTF; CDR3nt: TGTGCCAGCAGTGGGGACAGGCCCCTCTTGGGCTACACCTTC
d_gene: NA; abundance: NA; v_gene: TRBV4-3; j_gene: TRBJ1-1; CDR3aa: CASSYGGKTEAFF; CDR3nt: TGCGCCAGCAGCTACGGGGGAAAGACTGAAGCTTTCTTT
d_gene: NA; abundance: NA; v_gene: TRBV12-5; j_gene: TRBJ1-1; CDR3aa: CASGLVIQGNTEAFF; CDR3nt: TGTGCTAGTGGTTTGGTAATACAGGGGAACACTGAAGCTTTCTTT
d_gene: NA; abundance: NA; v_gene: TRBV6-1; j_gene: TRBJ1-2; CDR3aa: CASSDRLRTATYGYTF; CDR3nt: TGTGCCAGCAGTGACAGGCTAAGGACAGCGACCTATGGCTACACCTTC
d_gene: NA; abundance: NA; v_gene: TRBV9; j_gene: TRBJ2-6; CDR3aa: CASSVGGGVSGANVLTF; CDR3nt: TGTGCCAGCAGCGTAGGAGGGGGGGTATCTGGGGCCAACGTCCTGACTTTC
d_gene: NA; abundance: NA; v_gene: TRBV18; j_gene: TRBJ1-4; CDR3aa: CASSPSREKLFF; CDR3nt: TGTGCCAGCTCACCCTCCCGTGAAAAACTGTTTTTT
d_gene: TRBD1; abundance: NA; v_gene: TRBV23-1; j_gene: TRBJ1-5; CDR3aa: CASSHRDRDANQPQHF; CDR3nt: TGCGCCAGCAGTCATCGGGACAGGGATGCCAATCAGCCCCAGCATTTT
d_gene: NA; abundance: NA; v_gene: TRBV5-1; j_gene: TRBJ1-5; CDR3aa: CASSLEGPNQPQHF; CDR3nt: TGCGCCAGCAGCCTTGAGGGTCCCAATCAGCCCCAGCATTTT
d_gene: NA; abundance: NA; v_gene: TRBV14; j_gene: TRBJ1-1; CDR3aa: CASSQTLYTEAFF; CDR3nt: TGTGCCAGCAGCCAGACTCTATACACTGAAGCTTTCTTT
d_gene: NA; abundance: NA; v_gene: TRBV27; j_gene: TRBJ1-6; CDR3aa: CASSLQQGYGALHF; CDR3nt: TGTGCCAGCAGTCTACAGCAGGGTTATGGAGCCCTCCACTTT
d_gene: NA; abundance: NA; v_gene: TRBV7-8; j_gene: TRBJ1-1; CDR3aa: CASSRHMNTEAFF; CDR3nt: TGTGCCAGCAGCCGACACATGAACACTGAAGCTTTCTTT
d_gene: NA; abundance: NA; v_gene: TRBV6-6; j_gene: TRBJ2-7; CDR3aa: CASGGTDSYEQYF; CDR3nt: TGTGCCAGCGGAGGGACAGACTCCTACGAGCAGTACTTC
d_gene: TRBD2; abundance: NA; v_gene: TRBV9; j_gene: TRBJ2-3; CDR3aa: CASSVVGGGAEDTQYF; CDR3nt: TGTGCCAGCAGTGTAGTGGGCGGGGGGGCCGAAGATACGCAGTATTTT
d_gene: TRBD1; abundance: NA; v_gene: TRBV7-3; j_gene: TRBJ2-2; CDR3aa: CASSPHPTGFELFF; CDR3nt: TGTGCCAGCAGCCCACACCCGACAGGGTTTGAGCTGTTTTTT
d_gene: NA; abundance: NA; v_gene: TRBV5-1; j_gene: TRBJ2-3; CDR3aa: CASIGSDTQYF; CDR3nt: TGCGCCAGCATCGGTTCAGATACGCAGTATTTT
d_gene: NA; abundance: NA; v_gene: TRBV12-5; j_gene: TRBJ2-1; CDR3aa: CASGRGSYNEQFF; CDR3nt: TGTGCTAGTGGACGAGGGTCTTACAATGAGCAGTTCTTC
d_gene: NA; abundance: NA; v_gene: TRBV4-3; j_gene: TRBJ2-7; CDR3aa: CASSQDRRQDEQYF; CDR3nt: TGCGCCAGCAGCCAAGATCGGAGACAGGACGAGCAGTACTTC
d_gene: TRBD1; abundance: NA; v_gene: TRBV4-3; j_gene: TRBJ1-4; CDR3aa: CASSQAFDRGGEKLFF; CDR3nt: TGCGCCAGCAGCCAAGCCTTTGACAGGGGCGGAGAAAAACTGTTTTTT
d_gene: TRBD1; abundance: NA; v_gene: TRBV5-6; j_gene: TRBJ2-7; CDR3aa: CASSQGRQGSYEQYF; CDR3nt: TGTGCCAGCAGCCAAGGGCGACAGGGCTCCTACGAGCAGTACTTC
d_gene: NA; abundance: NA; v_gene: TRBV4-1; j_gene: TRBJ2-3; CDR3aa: CASSQGAAATVKDTQYF; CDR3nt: TGCGCCAGCAGCCAAGGGGCCGCCGCTACGGTGAAGGATACGCAGTATTTT
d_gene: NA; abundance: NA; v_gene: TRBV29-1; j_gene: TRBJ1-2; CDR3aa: CSVASGDGGYGYTF; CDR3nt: TGCAGCGTTGCTTCAGGGGATGGAGGCTATGGCTACACCTTC
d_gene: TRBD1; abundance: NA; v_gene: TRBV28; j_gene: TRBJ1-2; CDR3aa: CASSGGGQGYGYTF; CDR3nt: TGTGCCAGCAGTGGGGGGGGACAGGGCTATGGCTACACCTTC
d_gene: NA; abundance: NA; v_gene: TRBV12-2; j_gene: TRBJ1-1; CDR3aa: CASRFHTGTVDTEAFF; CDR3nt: TGTGCAAGTCGCTTCCACACAGGGACAGTGGACACTGAAGCTTTCTTT
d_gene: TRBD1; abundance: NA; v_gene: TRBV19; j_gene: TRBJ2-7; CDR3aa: CASTPGQGTEQYF; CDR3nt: TGTGCCAGTACCCCGGGACAGGGGACCGAGCAGTACTTC
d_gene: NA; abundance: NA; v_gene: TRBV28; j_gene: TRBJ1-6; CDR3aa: CASKGPGDNSPLHF; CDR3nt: TGTGCCAGCAAGGGCCCGGGAGATAATTCACCCCTCCACTTT
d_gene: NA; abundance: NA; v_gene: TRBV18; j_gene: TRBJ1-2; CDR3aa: CASSGGTNYGYTF; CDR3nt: TGTGCCAGCTCGGGAGGGACCAACTATGGCTACACCTTC
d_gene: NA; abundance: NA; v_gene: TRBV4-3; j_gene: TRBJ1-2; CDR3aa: CASSQDGGLYGYTF; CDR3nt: TGCGCCAGCAGCCAAGATGGAGGGCTGTATGGCTACACCTTC
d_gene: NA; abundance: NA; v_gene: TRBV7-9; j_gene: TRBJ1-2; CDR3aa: CASSVATGQANYGYTF; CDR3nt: TGTGCCAGCAGCGTGGCAACAGGACAAGCTAACTATGGCTACACCTTC